These T cell receptor beta chains were read from a single sample in a study of cytomegalovirus exposure and HLA in healthy donors. Clones were read by immunoSEQ multiplex PCR, and TCRdb kept only the in-frame ones, dropping some. The data show 30,000 or so clones, around 60% seen once. The specimen was PBMCs. Every receptor here comes from a man aged 45-60 years in good health and CMV-seropositive. Both conserved end residues are part of each CDR3. D genes are given only for firm matches. Not all rows give a size; the values are once, few, many and, for expanded clones, a class.

TGCGCCAGCAGCCAAGGGCAGGGGCCTTCGTACGAGCAGTACTTC | CASSQGQGPSYEQYF | TRBJ2-7 | TRBV4-3 | . | .
TGTGCCAGCAGCCTCAGGACAGGGGCCGTATTCTATGGCTACACCTTC | CASSLRTGAVFYGYTF | TRBJ1-2 | TRBV7-2 | TRBD1 | .
TGTGCCAGCAGCCCGGACAGTGGCCTAGAGCAGTACTTC | CASSPDSGLEQYF | TRBJ2-7 | TRBV7-9 | . | few
TGCAGTGCTGTGGGGGGAAGCGAGCAGTACTTC | CSAVGGSEQYF | TRBJ2-7 | TRBV20-1 | . | .
TGTGCCACCAGCAGAGTCGGGGGAAGTCAGCCCCAGCATTTT | CATSRVGGSQPQHF | TRBJ1-5 | TRBV15 | . | .
TGCGCCAGCAGCCAAGACTCGGGGGGGGCCGGAAACACCATATATTTT | CASSQDSGGAGNTIYF | TRBJ1-3 | TRBV4-1 | . | few
TGTGCCAGCAGCGACCTTAGCGGGAGGGCCGGCGGGGAGCTGTTTTTT | CASSDLSGRAGGELFF | TRBJ2-2 | TRBV2 | TRBD2 | .
TGTGCCAGCAGCGCGTCTCCCGGGACAGCTAACACTGAAGCTTTCTTT | CASSASPGTANTEAFF | TRBJ1-1 | TRBV9 | TRBD1 | few
TGCAGCGTTGGGGGAGATCTGGGGGGAGGGGAAGATACGCAGTATTTT | CSVGGDLGGGEDTQYF | TRBJ2-3 | TRBV29-1 | TRBD2 | .
TGTGCCTGGAGTACGACACGACTAGCGGGAGGTTACGAGCAGTACTTC | CAWSTTRLAGGYEQYF | TRBJ2-7 | TRBV30 | TRBD2 | .
TGTGCCAGCTCACCCCAGGGGTTCGGGAACACTGAAGCTTTCTTT | CASSPQGFGNTEAFF | TRBJ1-1 | TRBV18 | . | once
TGTGCCAGAAGCTTGGTTGAGGGCAGGGGGCGTGTTACCACTGAAGCTTTCTTT | CARSLVEGRGRVTTEAFF | TRBJ1-1 | TRBV5-3 | TRBD1 | .
TGTGCCAGCAGCCTAGCCGGGACTAGCGGACAAGAGACCCAGTACTTC | CASSLAGTSGQETQYF | TRBJ2-5 | TRBV9 | TRBD2 | .
TGTGCCAGCAGTGCCCGGACAGGATTCCTCTTC | CASSARTGFLF | TRBJ1-2 | TRBV25-1 | TRBD1 | .
TGTGCCTGGAATGGTGGAGGGGGGGGCACCATATATTTT | CAWNGGGGGTIYF | TRBJ1-3 | TRBV30 | . | .
TGTGCCTGGAGTGTGCGGCTCTGGACTGAAGCTTTCTTT | CAWSVRLWTEAFF | TRBJ1-1 | TRBV30 | . | .
TGTGCCAGCAGTTTTTTTTCTAGCGGGGGTTCCTACGAGCAGTACTTC | CASSFFSSGGSYEQYF | TRBJ2-7 | TRBV28 | TRBD2 | .
TGTGCCACTGGAGGGGAAGAGGGCTATGGCTACACCTTC | CATGGEEGYGYTF | TRBJ1-2 | TRBV28 | . | .
TGTGCCAGCAGTGGGTCTAGCGGGTACCAAGAGACCCAGTACTTC | CASSGSSGYQETQYF | TRBJ2-5 | TRBV2 | TRBD2 | few
TGTGCCAGCAGTGACCTCGCCTCTGCGGGCCTTTATGAGCAGTTCTTC | CASSDLASAGLYEQFF | TRBJ2-1 | TRBV6-4 | . | .